These 3 T cell receptor beta chains were all obtained from the same sample, sequenced in a study of CXCR3-negative and CXCR3-positive naive CD8 T cells. In preparing the TRB cDNA libraries, 5' RACE with UMI labels was used. TCRdb reprocessed the 5' RACE reads and keeps a single row for each CDR3 protein, giving no DNA. Its table records about 150,000 distinct CDR3 sequences. General study results and limits: Against CXCR3-negative naive cells, CXCR3-positive naive cells showed more hydrophobic TRB CDR3s.

For these TCRs, the target antigens are not known. The sample was naive CXCR3+ CD8+ T cells from blood. Subset here: CD45RO-CCR7+CD27+CD95- naive CD8+ T cells expressing CXCR3 (TNR3+). These receptors were obtained from a human donor in good health. Some clones in this sample may be carry-over from other donors' samples.

This chain connects TRBV28 to TRBJ1-1; the TCRdb D gene call, TRBD1, has no DNA to confirm it. The CDR3 sequence is 13 residues long. Germline CDR1 and CDR2: MDHEN and SYDVKM. This chain's CDR3 is CASSLGQGTEAFF. The complete variable domain, with remaining parts taken from reference TRBV28 and TRBJ1-1, reads DVKVTQSSRYLVKRTGEKVFLECVQDMDHENMFWYRQDPGLGLRLIYFSYDVKMKEKGDIPEGYSVSREKKERFSLILESASTNQTSMYLCASSLGQGTEAFFGQGTRLTVV.

The chain employs TRBV6-5 and TRBJ2-3. Per the germline V gene, CDR1 is MNHEY and CDR2 is SVGAGI. The CDR3 is 12 residues long. CDR3 in amino acids: CASSDGTDTQYF.

V and J are TRBV7-9 and TRBJ1-2; TCRdb reports TRBD1, a call that lacks DNA to check it against. This CDR3 is 14 amino acids long. From germline, CDR1 is SEHNR and CDR2 FQNEAQ (reference sequence). Here the CDR3 reads CASSTYGTESGYTF.